This is a list of T cell receptor beta chains from one sample in a study of human versus mouse CDR3 diversity and MHC coevolution. Profiled with immunoSEQ multiplex PCR; TCRdb holds only in-frame clones, not every one. The sample gives around 74,000 clones, approximately 90% of which show up once; more than 0.13% is in the top ten. The sample was naive CD4+ T cells from blood. Receptors originate from a person aged 30-69 years in good health. CDR3s include the opening cysteine and the closing phenylalanine or tryptophan. The D gene is left open where the match is weak. Size is stated for part of the rows, as once, few or many counts, or as a class when the clone is expanded.

D gene,J gene,V gene,clone size,CDR3 DNA,CDR3 protein
-,TRBJ1-3,TRBV18,-,TGTGCCAGCTCACCAGAGCAGGGAGGAAACACCATATATTTT,CASSPEQGGNTIYF
TRBD1,TRBJ1-5,TRBV18,-,TGTGCCAGCTCACCATTCCAGGGGGAGCAGCCCCAGCATTTT,CASSPFQGEQPQHF
-,TRBJ2-1,TRBV15,once,TGTGCTAGCAGGTCTGCCGGGGGTCACAATGAGCAGTTCTTC,CASRSAGGHNEQFF
TRBD1,TRBJ2-5,TRBV25-1,-,TGTGCCAGCAGTTATTACGACAGGGGCCAAGAGACCCAGTACTTC,CASSYYDRGQETQYF
-,TRBJ1-6,TRBV18,once,TGTGCCAGCTCACCAAATAACGCAATAGGGGGTTCACCCCTCCACTTT,CASSPNNAIGGSPLHF
-,TRBJ2-7,TRBV12-2,once,TGTGCAAGTCGCGCAAGGTTCGGGGGATGCCCCTACGAGCAGTACTTC,CASRARFGGCPYEQYF
-,TRBJ1-2,TRBV18,once,TGTGCCAGCTCACCATCGGGGGACTATGGCTACACCTTC,CASSPSGDYGYTF
TRBD2,TRBJ2-2,TRBV25-1,-,TGTGCCACGGGAGGGGACATACATCTCACCGGGGAGCTGTTTTTT,CATGGDIHLTGELFF
-,TRBJ2-3,TRBV7-9,-,TGTGCCAGCAGCTCGTCCCGGTCTGGCACAGATACGCAGTATTTT,CASSSSRSGTDTQYF
TRBD1,TRBJ1-5,TRBV2,-,TGTGCCAGCGGCCTCGGACAGGGAAATCAGCCCCAGCATTTT,CASGLGQGNQPQHF
TRBD2,TRBJ2-5,TRBV19,-,TGTGCCAGTAGTCCTAGCGGGAGTGAGACCCAGTACTTC,CASSPSGSETQYF
-,TRBJ1-1,TRBV30,-,TGTGCCTGGAGTCGTACAGAGAACACTGAAGCTTTCTTT,CAWSRTENTEAFF
TRBD2,TRBJ2-4,TRBV6-1,-,TGTGCCAGCAGTGAGGGATTAGCGGGGTACATTCAGTACTTC,CASSEGLAGYIQYF
TRBD1,TRBJ1-4,TRBV4-1,-,TGCGCCAGCAGCCCGGGACAGACAACTAATGAAAAACTGTTTTTT,CASSPGQTTNEKLFF
-,TRBJ2-1,TRBV5-1,-,TGCGCCAGCAGCCTCGTGGCGGGAATGAACAATGAGCAGTTCTTC,CASSLVAGMNNEQFF
TRBD1,TRBJ1-4,TRBV6-1,-,TGTGCCAGCAGTGGAGACAGGGGGCGTCACGCAACTAATGAAAAACTGTTTTTT,CASSGDRGRHATNEKLFF
TRBD2,TRBJ2-7,TRBV19,-,TGTGCCACTAGAGCGGGAGGGCGATACGAGCAGTACTTC,CATRAGGRYEQYF
TRBD1,TRBJ1-2,TRBV28,-,TGTGCCAGCAGTCTACAAGCAGGGGGATCAGGCTACACCTTC,CASSLQAGGSGYTF
TRBD1,TRBJ2-7,TRBV28,-,TGTGCCAGCACGTTAATCCGGGACAGTTTCTCCGAGCAGTACTTC,CASTLIRDSFSEQYF
TRBD2,TRBJ2-7,TRBV25-1,-,TGTGCCAGCAGTGGGTCTAGCGGGAGGGTCGACGAGCAGTACTTC,CASSGSSGRVDEQYF
TRBD1,TRBJ1-1,TRBV6-5,-,TGTGCCAGCAGTTCCCCCTCAGAGACAGGGGCAGCTTTCTTT,CASSSPSETGAAFF
-,TRBJ2-7,TRBV18,-,TGTGCCAGCTCACCACCGAATTTAGAGTACGAGCAGTACTTC,CASSPPNLEYEQYF
TRBD1,TRBJ2-5,TRBV2,-,TGTGCCAGCAGCGTACAGGGGGCAGAGACCCAGTACTTC,CASSVQGAETQYF
TRBD1,TRBJ2-2,TRBV5-4,-,TGTGCCAGCAGCCACCGGGACAGGGACACCGGGGAGCTGTTTTTT,CASSHRDRDTGELFF
-,TRBJ2-7,TRBV6-8,-,TGTGCCGGCTGGATGGGTATAGGCTGCGGGCGATTCTACGAGCAGTACTTC,CAGWMGIGCGRFYEQYF
TRBD2,TRBJ2-5,TRBV7-9,-,TGTGCCAGCAGCCCCGGGGGGGTTCGGGAGACCCAGTACTTC,CASSPGGVRETQYF
TRBD1,TRBJ1-5,TRBV6-5,-,TGTGCCAGCAGGGGACAGGGAGGACAGCCCCAGCATTTT,CASRGQGGQPQHF
TRBD2,TRBJ2-7,TRBV9,-,TGTGCCAGCAGCGTAGGTACTAGCGGAGCCTACGAGCAGTACTTC,CASSVGTSGAYEQYF
-,TRBJ2-4,TRBV18,-,TGTGCCAGCTCACCACCTGGGCCCCAAGCCAAAAACATTCAGTACTTC,CASSPPGPQAKNIQYF
-,TRBJ2-3,TRBV5-6,-,TGTGCCAGCAGCTTAAGGAGGGGGGGAGATACGCAGTATTTT,CASSLRRGGDTQYF
TRBD2,TRBJ2-1,TRBV6-1,-,TGTGCCAGCAGTGAAAGATGGGGTAGCGGGAGCCCCTTCTCCTACAATGAGCAGTTCTTC,CASSERWGSGSPFSYNEQFF
TRBD2,TRBJ2-7,TRBV7-8,once,TGTGCCAGCATCAACCGACGGGTATTGGGACTAGCGGGACCGGACTCCTACGAGCAGTACTTC,CASINRRVLGLAGPDSYEQYF
TRBD1,TRBJ2-7,TRBV11-2,-,TGTGCCAGCAGCCTCTGGGACAGGGCCGGCGAGCAGTACTTC,CASSLWDRAGEQYF
TRBD1,TRBJ2-7,TRBV6-6,-,TGTGCCAGCAGTTCTCTGGGACAGGGGACCTACGAGCAGTACTTC,CASSSLGQGTYEQYF
-,TRBJ2-2,TRBV19,-,TGTGCCAGTAGTACCCAGACGAACACCGGGGAGCTGTTTTTT,CASSTQTNTGELFF
-,TRBJ2-2,TRBV18,-,TGTGCCAGCTCACCGCCCAACAGGGCTACCGGGGAGCTGTTTTTT,CASSPPNRATGELFF
-,TRBJ1-3,TRBV30,-,TGTGCCTGGAGTATACTAGGAAACACCATATATTTT,CAWSILGNTIYF
-,TRBJ2-5,TRBV12-5,-,TGTGCTAGTGGTTTGGGGACTAACTCAAATGGGGAGACCCAGTACTTC,CASGLGTNSNGETQYF
-,TRBJ2-6,TRBV18,-,TGTGCCAGCTCAGAGAGATCTGGGGCCAACGTCCTGACTTTC,CASSERSGANVLTF
-,TRBJ1-1,TRBV5-1,-,TGCGCCAGCAGCCGAATAGGGGAACAAACTGAAGCTTTCTTT,CASSRIGEQTEAFF
TRBD1,TRBJ1-1,TRBV2,-,TGTGCCAGCAGTGATCTGGGACAGGGAAGAGTGAACACTGAAGCTTTCTTT,CASSDLGQGRVNTEAFF
-,TRBJ2-2,TRBV5-4,once,TGTGCCAGCAGCTCCCAGGGAACCGGGGAGCTGTTTTTT,CASSSQGTGELFF
-,TRBJ1-6,TRBV6-1,-,TGTGCCAGCAGTTGGGGGGTCTCTAATTCACCCCTCCACTTT,CASSWGVSNSPLHF
-,TRBJ1-1,TRBV15,-,TGTGCCACCACGATGAGGGACACTGAAGCTTTCTTT,CATTMRDTEAFF
TRBD1,TRBJ1-2,TRBV6-1,-,TGTGCCAGTGCCCGGGACAGCGGAGGCTACACCTTC,CASARDSGGYTF
TRBD2,TRBJ2-1,TRBV5-1,-,TGCGCCAGCAGCTTGAGGGCGGGGGGGAGCTCCTACAATGAGCAGTTCTTC,CASSLRAGGSSYNEQFF
TRBD1,TRBJ1-2,TRBV5-1,-,TGCGCCAGCAGCTTACAGGGGGGCGTCGATGGCTACACCTTC,CASSLQGGVDGYTF
-,TRBJ1-1,TRBV5-4,-,TGTGCCGGTCGAGTCGGGGAGAGTGAAGCTTTCTTT,CAGRVGESEAFF
TRBD1,TRBJ1-6,TRBV6-1,-,TGTGCCAGCAGTCCTAGGACAGGGAACAATTCACCCCTCCACTTT,CASSPRTGNNSPLHF